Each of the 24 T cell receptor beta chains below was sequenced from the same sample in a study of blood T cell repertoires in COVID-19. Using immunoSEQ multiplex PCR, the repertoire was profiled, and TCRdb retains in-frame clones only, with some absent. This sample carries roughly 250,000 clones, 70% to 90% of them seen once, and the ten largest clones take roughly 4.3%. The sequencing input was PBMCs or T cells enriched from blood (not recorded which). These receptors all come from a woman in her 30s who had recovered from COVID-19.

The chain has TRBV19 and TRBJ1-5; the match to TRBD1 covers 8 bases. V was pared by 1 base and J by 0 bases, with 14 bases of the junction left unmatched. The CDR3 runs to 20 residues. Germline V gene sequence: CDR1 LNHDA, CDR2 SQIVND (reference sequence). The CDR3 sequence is CASSIGEGTGRTHSNQPQHF. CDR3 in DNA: TGTGCCAGTAGTATAGGGGAGGGGACAGGACGAACGCATAGCAATCAGCCCCAGCATTTT.

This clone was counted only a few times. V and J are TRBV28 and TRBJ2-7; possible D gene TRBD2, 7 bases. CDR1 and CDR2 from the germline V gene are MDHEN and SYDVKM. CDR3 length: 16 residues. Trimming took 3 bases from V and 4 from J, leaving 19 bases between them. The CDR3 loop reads CASSFGSGGTRYEQYF. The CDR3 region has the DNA TGTGCCAGCAGTTTTGGCTCGGGGGGCACCAGATACGAGCAGTACTTC.

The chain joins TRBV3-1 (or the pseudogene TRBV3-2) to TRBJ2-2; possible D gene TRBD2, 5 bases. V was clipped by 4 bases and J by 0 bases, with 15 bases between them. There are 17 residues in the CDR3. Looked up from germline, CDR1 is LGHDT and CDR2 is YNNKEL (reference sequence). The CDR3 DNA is TGTGCCAGCAGCCGCCGTCTAGCAGTTACGAACACCGGGGAGCTGTTTTTT. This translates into CASSRRLAVTNTGELFF.

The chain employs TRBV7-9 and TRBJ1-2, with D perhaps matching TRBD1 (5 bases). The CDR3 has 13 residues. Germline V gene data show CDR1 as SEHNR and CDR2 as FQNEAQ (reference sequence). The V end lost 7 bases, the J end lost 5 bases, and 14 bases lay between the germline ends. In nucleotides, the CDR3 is TGTGCCAGCACCGGGGCTGGGGCGTATGGCTACACCTTC. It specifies CASTGAGAYGYTF.

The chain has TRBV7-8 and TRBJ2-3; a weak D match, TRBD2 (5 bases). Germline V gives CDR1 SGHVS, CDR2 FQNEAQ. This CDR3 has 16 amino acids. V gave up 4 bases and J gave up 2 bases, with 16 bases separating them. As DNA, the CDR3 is TGTGCCAGCAGCTCTGGACGGTCCGGGGTCACAGATACGCAGTATTTT. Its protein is CASSSGRSGVTDTQYF.

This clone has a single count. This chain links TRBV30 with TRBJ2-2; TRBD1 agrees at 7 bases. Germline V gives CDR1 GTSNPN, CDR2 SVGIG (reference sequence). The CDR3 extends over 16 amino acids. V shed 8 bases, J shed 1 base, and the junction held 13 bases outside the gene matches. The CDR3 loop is CAGTEDRAVNTGELFF. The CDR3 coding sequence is TGTGCCGGAACCGAAGACAGGGCGGTGAACACCGGGGAGCTGTTTTTT.

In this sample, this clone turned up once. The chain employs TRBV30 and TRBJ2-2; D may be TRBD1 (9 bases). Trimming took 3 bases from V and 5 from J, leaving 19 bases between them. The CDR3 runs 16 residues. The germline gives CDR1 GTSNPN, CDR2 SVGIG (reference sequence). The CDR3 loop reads CAWRRGDRAATGELFF. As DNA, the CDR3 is TGTGCCTGGAGGCGGGGGGACAGGGCTGCGACCGGGGAGCTGTTTTTT. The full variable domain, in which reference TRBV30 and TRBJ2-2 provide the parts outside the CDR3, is SQTIHQWPATLVQPVGSPLSLECTVEGTSNPNLYWYRQAAGRGLQLLFYSVGIGQISSEVPQNLSASRPQDRQFILSSKKLLLSDSGFYLCAWRRGDRAATGELFFGEGSRLTVL.

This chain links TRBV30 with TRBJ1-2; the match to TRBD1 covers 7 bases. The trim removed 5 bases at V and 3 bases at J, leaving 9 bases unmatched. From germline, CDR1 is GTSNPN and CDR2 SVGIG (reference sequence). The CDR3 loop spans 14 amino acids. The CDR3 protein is CAWRTPGQHYGYTF. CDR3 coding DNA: TGTGCCTGGCGGACCCCGGGACAGCACTATGGCTACACCTTC.

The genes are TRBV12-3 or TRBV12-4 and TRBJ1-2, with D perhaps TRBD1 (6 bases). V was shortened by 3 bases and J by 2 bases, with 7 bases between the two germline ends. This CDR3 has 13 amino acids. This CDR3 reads CASSFDRNYGYTF. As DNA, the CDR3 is TGTGCCAGCAGTTTCGACAGGAACTATGGCTACACCTTC.

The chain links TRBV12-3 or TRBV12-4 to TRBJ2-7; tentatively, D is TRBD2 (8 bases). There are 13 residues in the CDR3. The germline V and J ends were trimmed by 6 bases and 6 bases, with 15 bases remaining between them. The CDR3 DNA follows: TGTGCCAGCAGGCTCGGGAGGGACAGCGAGCAGTACTTC. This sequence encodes CASRLGRDSEQYF.

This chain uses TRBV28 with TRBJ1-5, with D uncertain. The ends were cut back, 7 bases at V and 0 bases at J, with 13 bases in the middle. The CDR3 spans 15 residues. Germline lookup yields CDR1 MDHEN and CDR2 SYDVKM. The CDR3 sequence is CASILAGSSNQPQHF. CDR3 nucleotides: TGTGCCAGCATCTTAGCGGGGTCTAGCAATCAGCCCCAGCATTTT. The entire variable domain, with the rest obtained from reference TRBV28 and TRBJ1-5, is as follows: DVKVTQSSRYLVKRTGEKVFLECVQDMDHENMFWYRQDPGLGLRLIYFSYDVKMKEKGDIPEGYSVSREKKERFSLILESASTNQTSMYLCASILAGSSNQPQHFGDGTRLSIL.

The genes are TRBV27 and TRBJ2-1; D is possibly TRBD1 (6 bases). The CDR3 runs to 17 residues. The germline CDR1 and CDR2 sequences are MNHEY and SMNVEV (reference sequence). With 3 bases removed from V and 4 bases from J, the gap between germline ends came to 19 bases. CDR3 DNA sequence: TGTGCCAGCAGTTTTGTCGGTGGGGGCCCTAATTACAATGAGCAGTTCTTC. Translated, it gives CASSFVGGGPNYNEQFF.

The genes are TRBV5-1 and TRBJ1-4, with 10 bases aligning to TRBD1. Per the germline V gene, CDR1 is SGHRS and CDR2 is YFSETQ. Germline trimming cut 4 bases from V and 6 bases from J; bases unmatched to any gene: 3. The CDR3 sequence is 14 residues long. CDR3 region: CASSPGTGDEKLFF. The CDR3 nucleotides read TGCGCCAGCAGCCCCGGGACAGGGGATGAAAAACTGTTTTTT.

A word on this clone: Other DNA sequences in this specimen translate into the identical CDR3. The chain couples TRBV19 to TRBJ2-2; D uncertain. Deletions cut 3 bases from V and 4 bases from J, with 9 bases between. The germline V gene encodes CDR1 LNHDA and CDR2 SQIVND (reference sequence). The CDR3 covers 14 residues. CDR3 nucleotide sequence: TGTGCCAGTAGTATTGTTAGTCTCACCGGGGAGCTGTTTTTT. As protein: CASSIVSLTGELFF.

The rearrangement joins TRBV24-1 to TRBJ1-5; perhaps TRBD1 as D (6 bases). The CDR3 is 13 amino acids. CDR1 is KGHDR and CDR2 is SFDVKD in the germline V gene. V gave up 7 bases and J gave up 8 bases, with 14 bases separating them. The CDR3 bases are TGTGCCACCAGCAGGGGATTTCAGGAGCCCCAGCATTTT. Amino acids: CATSRGFQEPQHF.

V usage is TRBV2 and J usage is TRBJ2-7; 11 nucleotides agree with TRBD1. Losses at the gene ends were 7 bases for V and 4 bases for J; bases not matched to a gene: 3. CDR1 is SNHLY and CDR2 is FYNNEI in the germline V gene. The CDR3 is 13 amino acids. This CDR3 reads CASIGTGGYEQYF. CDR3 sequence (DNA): TGTGCCAGCATCGGGACAGGGGGGTACGAGCAGTACTTC.

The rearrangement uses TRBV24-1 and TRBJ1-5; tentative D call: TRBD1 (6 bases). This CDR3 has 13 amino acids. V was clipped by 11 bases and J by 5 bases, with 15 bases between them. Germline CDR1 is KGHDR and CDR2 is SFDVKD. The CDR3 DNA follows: TGTGCCAACTCCAGGGGTAAGGATCAGCCCCAGCATTTT. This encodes CANSRGKDQPQHF.

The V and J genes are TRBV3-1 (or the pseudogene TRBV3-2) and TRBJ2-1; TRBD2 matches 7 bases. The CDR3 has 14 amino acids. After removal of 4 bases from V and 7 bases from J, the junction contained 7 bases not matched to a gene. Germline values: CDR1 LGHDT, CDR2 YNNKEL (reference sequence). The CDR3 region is CASSRAAGGNEQFF. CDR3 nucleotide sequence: TGTGCCAGCAGCCGAGCTGCCGGGGGGAATGAGCAGTTCTTC.

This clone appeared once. DNA for the CDR3: TGCGCCAGCAGCCAAGGGCAGGGGGACAGGGAAAAACTGTTTTTT. Amino acid sequence: CASSQGQGDREKLFF. The chain couples TRBV4-1 to TRBJ1-4, with TRBD1 identical over 8 bases. V trimming: 1 base; J trimming: 8 bases; junction bases outside the gene matches: 6. The CDR3 extends over 15 amino acids. Germline loops: CDR1 MGHRA, CDR2 YSYEKL.

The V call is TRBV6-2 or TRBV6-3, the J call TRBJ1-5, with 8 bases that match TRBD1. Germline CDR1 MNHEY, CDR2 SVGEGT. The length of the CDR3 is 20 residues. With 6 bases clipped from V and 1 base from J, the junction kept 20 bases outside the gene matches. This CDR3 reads CASSPGSRTGLVGSNQPQHF. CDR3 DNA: TGTGCCAGCAGCCCCGGTTCGAGGACAGGGTTGGTTGGGAGCAATCAGCCCCAGCATTTT.

CDR3 DNA: TGTGCCAGCAGCGTAGCGGGGGGGCCCTTCTATGGCTACACCTTC. Amino acid sequence: CASSVAGGPFYGYTF. The chain has TRBV9 and TRBJ1-2, with D possibly TRBD1 on 6 matching bases. This CDR3 spans 15 amino acids. Trimming took off 0 bases at V and 4 bases at J, with 13 bases between the two ends. Germline CDR1 is SGDLS and CDR2 is YYNGEE. Full variable domain (outside the CDR3, taken from reference TRBV9 and TRBJ1-2): DSGVTQTPKHLITATGQRVTLRCSPRSGDLSVYWYQQSLDQGLQFLIQYYNGEERAKGNILERFSAQQFPDLHSELNLSSLELGDSALYFCASSVAGGPFYGYTFGSGTRLTVV.

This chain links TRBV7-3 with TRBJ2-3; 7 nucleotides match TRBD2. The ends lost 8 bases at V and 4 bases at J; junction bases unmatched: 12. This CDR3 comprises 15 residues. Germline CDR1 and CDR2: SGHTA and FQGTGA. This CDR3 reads CASGMAGEVPDTQYF. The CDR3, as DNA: TGTGCCAGCGGGATGGCGGGAGAGGTCCCAGATACGCAGTATTTT.

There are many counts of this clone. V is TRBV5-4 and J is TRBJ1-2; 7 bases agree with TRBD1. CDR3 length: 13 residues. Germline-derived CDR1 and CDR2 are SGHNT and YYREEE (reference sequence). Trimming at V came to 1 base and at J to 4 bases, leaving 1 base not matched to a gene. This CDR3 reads CASSLNRGYGYTF. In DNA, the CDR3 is TGTGCCAGCAGCTTGAACAGGGGCTATGGCTACACCTTC. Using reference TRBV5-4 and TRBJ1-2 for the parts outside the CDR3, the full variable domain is ETGVTQSPTHLIKTRGQQVTLRCSSQSGHNTVSWYQQALGQGPQFIFQYYREEENGRGNFPPRFSGLQFPNYSSELNVNALELDDSALYLCASSLNRGYGYTFGSGTRLTVV.

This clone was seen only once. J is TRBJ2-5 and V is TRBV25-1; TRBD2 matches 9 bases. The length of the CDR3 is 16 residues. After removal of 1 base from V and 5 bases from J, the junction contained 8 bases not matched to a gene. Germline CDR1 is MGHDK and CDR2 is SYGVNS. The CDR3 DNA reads TGTGCCAGCAGTGAATTTCGGCTAGCGGGACGGGAGACCCAGTACTTC. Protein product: CASSEFRLAGRETQYF.